This entry lists 14 T cell receptor beta chains sequenced from one sample in a study of blood T cell repertoires in COVID-19. The repertoire was sequenced with immunoSEQ multiplex PCR; TCRdb's copy has only in-frame clones and lacks some. The sample carries about 190,000 clones, approximately 86% recorded once. The sequenced sample was PBMCs or T cells enriched from blood (not recorded which). All receptors come from a woman between 35 and 50 years old in a cohort exposed to, infected with or recovered from COVID-19 (not recorded which).

The rearrangement links TRBV9 to TRBJ2-7; D gene ambiguous. Germline values: CDR1 SGDLS, CDR2 YYNGEE. Trimming removed 4 bases from V and 0 bases from J, with 8 bases in between. The CDR3 is 13 residues long. For the CDR3, the DNA is TGTGCCAGCAGCTCCCCGGGCTCCTACGAGCAGTACTTC. This translates into CASSSPGSYEQYF.

The V call is TRBV6-4, the J call TRBJ1-5; D unclear. The CDR3 runs 14 residues. Per germline, CDR1 MRHNA and CDR2 SNTAGT. Trimming shortened V by 3 bases and J by 7 bases, and 13 bases separated the two germline ends. The CDR3 bases are TGTGCCAGCAGTGAGGGAGAGGGTGTACAGCCCCAGCATTTT. Translated: CASSEGEGVQPQHF.

The J gene is TRBJ2-7, the V gene TRBV27, with 7 bases that match TRBD1. V shed 8 bases and J 3 bases; nucleotides not matched to a gene: 4. The CDR3 has 12 amino acids. Looked up from germline, CDR1 is MNHEY and CDR2 is SMNVEV (reference sequence). The CDR3 nucleotides are TGTGCCAGCTTCTCAGGGGGCTACGAGCAGTACTTC. Its translation is CASFSGGYEQYF.

This clone appeared a single time. V gene TRBV6-2 or TRBV6-3 combines with J gene TRBJ2-7; TRBD2 is a possible D gene (6 bases). Germline assignment: CDR1 MNHEY and CDR2 SVGEGT. The CDR3 totals 14 residues. Trimming pared 5 bases from V and 2 bases from J, leaving 13 bases between. CDR3 in amino acids: CASSAGTRAYEQYF. The CDR3 nucleotides are TGTGCCAGCAGTGCGGGGACCAGGGCCTACGAGCAGTACTTC.

The chain couples TRBV6-6 to TRBJ2-7; 7 bases are shared with TRBD2. Germline assignment: CDR1 MNHNY and CDR2 SVGAGI (reference sequence). This CDR3 comprises 16 residues. V gave up 4 bases and J gave up 3 bases; unmatched junction bases: 12. This CDR3 reads CASSSRTGEGNYEQYF. The CDR3 nucleotides are TGTGCCAGCAGTTCAAGAACTGGGGAGGGGAACTACGAGCAGTACTTC.

The chain is built from TRBV25-1 and TRBJ1-2; D is perhaps TRBD1 (6 bases). Germline V gene data show CDR1 as MGHDK and CDR2 as SYGVNS. There are 13 residues in the CDR3. V shed 2 bases and J shed 5 bases, with 9 bases lying between them. CDR3 in DNA: TGTGCCAGCAGTGAACAGGGGATATATGGCTACACCTTC. As protein: CASSEQGIYGYTF.

This clone was found a few times. The chain carries TRBV27 and TRBJ2-1; 13 bases are a match to TRBD2. The V segment lost 4 bases and the J segment 8 bases; nucleotides outside the gene matches: 5. The CDR3 covers 15 residues. The germline gives CDR1 MNHEY, CDR2 SMNVEV (reference sequence). The CDR3 spells CASSWTSGSRDEQFF. The CDR3 DNA sequence: TGTGCCAGCAGTTGGACTAGCGGGAGTAGAGATGAGCAGTTCTTC.

V is TRBV5-5 and J is TRBJ2-7; a weak D match, TRBD2 (5 bases). The V end lost 5 bases, the J end lost 1 base, and 16 bases lay between the germline ends. From germline, CDR1 is SGHKS and CDR2 YYEKEE (reference sequence). The CDR3 contains 15 residues. The CDR3 spells CASRGGPGYSYEQYF. CDR3 bases: TGTGCCAGCAGAGGAGGACCGGGTTATTCCTACGAGCAGTACTTC.

This clone was detected once. V and J are TRBV10-3 and TRBJ2-7, with 7 bases matching TRBD1. Germline V gene lookup returns CDR1 ENHRY and CDR2 SYGVKD. The ends lost 0 bases at V and 5 bases at J; junction bases unmatched: 1. The CDR3 is made up of 13 amino acids. CDR3 coding DNA: TGTGCCATCAGTGAGTCGAGGGGGCACGAGCAGTACTTC. Amino acids: CAISESRGHEQYF.

The J gene is TRBJ2-7, the V gene TRBV28, with D possibly matching TRBD1 (6 bases). The germline CDR1 and CDR2 sequences are MDHEN and SYDVKM. Trimming pared 6 bases from V and 6 bases from J, leaving 18 bases between. The CDR3 contains 14 residues. The CDR3 DNA reads TGTGCCAGCAGACCGAACGGACAGTTTTTCGAGCAGTACTTC. Encoded protein: CASRPNGQFFEQYF. Full variable domain (outside the CDR3, taken from reference TRBV28 and TRBJ2-7): DVKVTQSSRYLVKRTGEKVFLECVQDMDHENMFWYRQDPGLGLRLIYFSYDVKMKEKGDIPEGYSVSREKKERFSLILESASTNQTSMYLCASRPNGQFFEQYFGPGTRLTVT.

The chain recombines TRBV11-2 with TRBJ1-1; D not resolved. CDR1 is SGHAT and CDR2 is FQNNGV in the germline V gene. The CDR3 extends over 14 amino acids. Trimming cost V 5 bases and J 0 bases, with 10 bases left between them. The CDR3 spells CASSPAVMNTEAFF. CDR3 in DNA: TGTGCCAGCAGCCCGGCGGTGATGAACACTGAAGCTTTCTTT.

V gene TRBV6-6 combines with J gene TRBJ1-4; D remains ambiguous. CDR3 length equals 13 residues. V lost 6 bases to trimming and J lost 4 bases, with 9 bases between them. Germline CDR1 is MNHNY and CDR2 is SVGAGI (reference sequence). Written as DNA, the CDR3 is TGTGCCAGCAGACAGTTCCATAATGAAAAACTGTTTTTT. Its translation: CASRQFHNEKLFF.

The genes are TRBV19 and TRBJ1-4, with a weak D call TRBD1 (5 bases). Germline V gene sequence: CDR1 LNHDA, CDR2 SQIVND (reference sequence). V was clipped by 5 bases and J by 8 bases, with 15 bases between them. The CDR3 is 14 amino acids. CDR3 protein: CASSGALGGEKLFF. CDR3 bases: TGTGCCAGTAGTGGGGCCTTAGGAGGGGAAAAACTGTTTTTT.

This chain uses TRBV2 with TRBJ1-5, with TRBD1 identical over 8 bases. The junction had 13 bases not matched to a gene; V was cut back by 4 bases and J by 2 bases. CDR1 SNHLY and CDR2 FYNNEI come from the germline V gene. This CDR3 has 18 residues. Written as DNA, the CDR3 is TGTGCCAGCAGTGCCCTAGGACAGGGTAGGGATGGCAATCAGCCCCAGCATTTT. Protein product: CASSALGQGRDGNQPQHF.